These 25 T cell receptor beta chains came from one sample sequenced in a study of cytomegalovirus exposure and HLA in healthy donors. PCR employed 60 Vbeta and 13 Jbeta primers. Sequencing was performed with immunoSEQ multiplex PCR; in TCRdb, only in-frame clones are kept and a portion is missing. The profile covers 150,000 to 200,000 clones, with less than 80% appearing a single time and under 2.5% taken by the ten largest. The sequenced sample consisted of PBMCs. These receptors were collected from a man aged 35-49 years in good health and CMV-seronegative.

This clone was counted between two and nine times. The chain carries TRBV18 and TRBJ2-3; TRBD2 matches at 12 bases. Trimming cost V 2 bases and J 5 bases; bases outside gene matches: 11. This CDR3 has 18 residues. Germline V lookup: CDR1 KGHSH, CDR2 LQKENI. The chain's CDR3 is CASSPGTSGQERKDTQYF. The CDR3, as DNA: TGTGCCAGCTCACCAGGGACTAGCGGGCAAGAAAGAAAAGATACGCAGTATTTT.

V is TRBV29-1 and J is TRBJ2-3; D may be TRBD2 (5 bases). This CDR3 spans 13 amino acids. V lost 7 bases and J lost 2, with 13 bases in between. From germline, CDR1 is SQVTM and CDR2 ANQGSEA. CDR3 residues: CSAIPGSTDTQYF. The CDR3 region has the DNA TGCAGCGCTATCCCGGGGTCCACAGATACGCAGTATTTT.

This clone showed up just once. V is TRBV5-1 and J is TRBJ2-2; the match to TRBD2 covers 11 bases. The CDR3 length is 17 residues. The V gene's germline CDR1 is SGHRS and CDR2 YFSETQ. Unmatched junction bases numbered 5, after V lost 0 bases and J lost 4 bases. This CDR3 reads CASSLGSSGRTTGELFF. The CDR3, as DNA: TGCGCCAGCAGCTTGGGGTCTAGCGGGAGGACCACCGGGGAGCTGTTTTTT.

This chain uses TRBV5-1 with TRBJ2-3; TRBD2 matches at 11 bases. Germline V gene lookup returns CDR1 SGHRS and CDR2 YFSETQ. The CDR3 runs to 18 residues. V trimming: 0 bases; J trimming: 1 base; junction bases outside the gene matches: 7. CDR3 bases: TGCGCCAGCAGCTTGGCCCTAGCGGGAGGAAGGCGCACAGATACGCAGTATTTT. Translated: CASSLALAGGRRTDTQYF.

A single count supports this clone. The rearrangement uses TRBV10-3 and TRBJ1-1; a weak D match, TRBD1 (5 bases). Germline V lookup: CDR1 ENHRY, CDR2 SYGVKD. Trimming took 2 bases from V and 5 from J, leaving 12 bases between them. The CDR3 loop spans 14 amino acids. CDR3 DNA sequence: TGTGCCATCAGTGAGACCACCAGGGCTACTGAAGCTTTCTTT. Protein product: CAISETTRATEAFF.

CDR3 amino acids: CASSRGGVQGGELFF. The DNA for the CDR3 is TGTGCCAGCAGCCGGGGCGGGGTCCAGGGCGGGGAGCTGTTTTTT. The chain carries TRBV2 and TRBJ2-2; the D gene is possibly TRBD2 (6 bases). Germline CDR1 and CDR2: SNHLY and FYNNEI. V was shortened by 6 bases and J by 7 bases, with 18 bases between the two germline ends. The CDR3 covers 15 residues.

The genes are TRBV2 and TRBJ2-7, with TRBD1 matching 8 bases. CDR1 is SNHLY, CDR2 FYNNEI, per germline. The CDR3 is made up of 14 amino acids. The V and J ends lost 4 bases and 1 base, in that order; junction bases with no gene match: 3. CDR3 amino acids: CASSVDRGSYEQYF. In DNA form, the CDR3 reads TGTGCCAGCAGTGTTGACAGGGGATCCTACGAGCAGTACTTC.

This rearrangement joins TRBV10-1 to TRBJ1-1; weak D call: TRBD1 (6 bases). Trimming cost V 6 bases and J 0 bases, with 29 bases left between them. The CDR3 has 20 residues. Per germline, CDR1 WNHNN and CDR2 SYGVQD (reference sequence). The CDR3 coding sequence is TGCGCCAGCAGCCGCCCTTTGGCTCCGAGGGACACGAAGATGAACACTGAAGCTTTCTTT. Residues: CASSRPLAPRDTKMNTEAFF.

Details on this clone: The sample holds other DNA sequences that translate to the same CDR3. The chain is built from TRBV5-1 and TRBJ1-6; a possible D gene is TRBD1 (6 bases). CDR1 SGHRS and CDR2 YFSETQ come from the germline V gene. The CDR3 sequence is 15 residues long. The ends were cut back, 0 bases at V and 9 bases at J, with 13 bases in the middle. DNA of the CDR3: TGCGCCAGCAGCTTGGAGGCAGGGGCTGGTTCACCCCTCCACTTT. Translation gives CASSLEAGAGSPLHF. Based on the CDR3 plus reference TRBV5-1 and TRBJ1-6, the full variable domain is KAGVTQTPRYLIKTRGQQVTLSCSPISGHRSVSWYQQTPGQGLQFLFEYFSETQRNKGNFPGRFSGRQFSNSRSEMNVSTLELGDSALYLCASSLEAGAGSPLHFGNGTRLTVT.

V usage is TRBV28 and J usage is TRBJ2-2, with 9 bases that match TRBD2. Germline loops: CDR1 MDHEN, CDR2 SYDVKM. J was trimmed by 1 base and V by 8 bases; bases with no gene match: 11. The CDR3 totals 17 residues. The CDR3 loop is CASDWGSGSGNTGELFF. The CDR3, as DNA: TGTGCCAGCGACTGGGGTAGCGGGAGTGGGAACACCGGGGAGCTGTTTTTT.

The chain has TRBV27 and TRBJ1-1, with unresolved D. With 3 bases removed from V and 3 bases from J, the gap between germline ends came to 11 bases. Germline loops: CDR1 MNHEY, CDR2 SMNVEV (reference sequence). The CDR3 has 14 residues. The CDR3 region has the DNA TGTGCCAGCAGTTTCATGCGGGCGGACACTGAAGCTTTCTTT. Protein product: CASSFMRADTEAFF.

The table lists this clone with a few counts. The chain combines TRBV4-2 with TRBJ2-7; D call uncertain. V gave up 5 bases and J gave up 0 bases, with 8 bases separating them. This CDR3 has 13 residues. Germline CDR1 reads LGHNA; CDR2 reads YNFKEQ. The chain's CDR3 is CASSTPSSYEQYF. For the CDR3, the DNA is TGTGCCAGCAGCACCCCGAGCTCCTACGAGCAGTACTTC.

The CDR3 reads CASSWGTGENQPQHF. DNA for the CDR3: TGTGCCAGCAGCTGGGGGACAGGGGAAAATCAGCCCCAGCATTTT. The rearrangement uses TRBV5-6 and TRBJ1-5; TRBD1 matches 10 bases. V was pared by 3 bases and J by 4 bases, with 4 bases of the junction left unmatched. The CDR3 loop spans 15 amino acids. Germline V CDR1 and CDR2: SGHDT, YYEEEE.

The chain recombines TRBV28 with TRBJ1-2; 10 positions agree with TRBD1. Germline trimming cut 5 bases from V and 4 bases from J; bases unmatched to any gene: 10. This CDR3 spans 16 amino acids. Germline assignment: CDR1 MDHEN and CDR2 SYDVKM. The CDR3 DNA follows: TGTGCCAGCAGTAACGTAAGGACAGGGGGGTCCTATGGCTACACCTTC. This codes for CASSNVRTGGSYGYTF.

The chain couples TRBV5-1 to TRBJ2-1; a possible D gene is TRBD1 (6 bases). The CDR3 totals 18 residues. From germline, CDR1 is SGHRS and CDR2 YFSETQ. Trimming cost V 0 bases and J 0 bases, with 16 bases left between them. Here the CDR3 reads CASSLESSGVSSYNEQFF. In DNA form, the CDR3 reads TGCGCCAGCAGCTTGGAGTCGTCAGGGGTAAGCTCCTACAATGAGCAGTTCTTC.

J is TRBJ2-5 and V is TRBV9; 9 nucleotides match TRBD2. The germline V gene encodes CDR1 SGDLS and CDR2 YYNGEE. There are 16 residues in the CDR3. Trimming took 1 base from V and 5 from J; bases not matched to a gene: 9. The chain's CDR3 is CASSVWSSGTGETQYF. DNA of the CDR3: TGTGCCAGCAGCGTATGGTCTAGCGGGACTGGGGAGACCCAGTACTTC.

The chain joins TRBV19 to TRBJ2-1; 9 nucleotides match TRBD1. CDR1 is LNHDA, CDR2 SQIVND, per germline (reference sequence). V lost 7 bases, J lost 6 bases, and 10 bases stayed unmatched. The CDR3 sequence is 15 residues long. CDR3 coding DNA: TGTGCCAGTAAACACAGGGGGCCGCCCTCCAATGAGCAGTTCTTC. Its translation: CASKHRGPPSNEQFF.

The genes are TRBV6-6 and TRBJ2-5, with D possibly being TRBD1 (6 bases). CDR1 is MNHNY and CDR2 is SVGAGI in the germline V gene (reference sequence). Between the trimmed V and J ends, which lost 3 bases and 3 bases, there was a span of 8 bases. The CDR3 loop spans 13 amino acids. In nucleotides, the CDR3 is TGTGCCAGCAGTTATAGGGGGAAAGAGACCCAGTACTTC. Translated, it gives CASSYRGKETQYF.

The genes are TRBV19 and TRBJ2-3; perhaps TRBD2 as D (5 bases). This CDR3 has 12 amino acids. CDR1 and CDR2 (germline): LNHDA, SQIVND (reference sequence). V lost 7 bases to trimming and J lost 5 bases, with 10 bases between them. CDR3 in amino acids: CASNEGVDTQYF. Written as DNA, the CDR3 is TGTGCCAGTAATGAGGGTGTAGATACGCAGTATTTT.

The chain is built from TRBV5-4 and TRBJ2-5; 9 bases are shared with TRBD2. The CDR3 covers 17 residues. V lost 0 bases, J lost 2 bases, and 8 bases stayed unmatched. The V gene's germline CDR1 is SGHNT and CDR2 YYREEE (reference sequence). The CDR3: CASSLVGTLAGQETQYF. DNA for the CDR3: TGTGCCAGCAGCTTGGTAGGGACGCTAGCGGGACAAGAGACCCAGTACTTC.

The chain links TRBV28 to TRBJ1-2, with D perhaps TRBD1 (5 bases). Germline lookup yields CDR1 MDHEN and CDR2 SYDVKM. CDR3 length equals 14 residues. Trimming left V 3 bases short and J 8 bases short, with 16 bases between. Written as DNA, the CDR3 is TGTGCCAGCAGTTTCCACGGGGGGGTCCTAGGCTACACCTTC. It translates to CASSFHGGVLGYTF.

The chain combines TRBV18 with TRBJ2-2, with D hard to call. There are 15 residues in the CDR3. In germline, CDR1 is KGHSH, CDR2 LQKENI. V lost 2 bases to trimming and J lost 2 bases, with 9 bases between them. The CDR3 sequence: CASSPVASNTGELFF. CDR3 bases: TGTGCCAGCTCACCAGTAGCCAGCAACACCGGGGAGCTGTTTTTT.

The table lists this clone with a count of one. The chain uses TRBV18 and TRBJ2-3, with a possible D match to TRBD1 (6 bases). Germline CDR1 is KGHSH and CDR2 is LQKENI. Trimming pared 4 bases from V and 5 bases from J, leaving 13 bases between. There are 14 residues in the CDR3. DNA for the CDR3: TGTGCCAGCTCACGTACAGGGACCCAAGATACGCAGTATTTT. Amino acid sequence: CASSRTGTQDTQYF.

The chain carries TRBV4-3 and TRBJ2-3; 7 bases are shared with TRBD2. The length of the CDR3 is 17 residues. V was clipped by 0 bases and J by 6 bases; unmatched bases: 12. Germline loops: CDR1 LGHNA, CDR2 YSLEER. The CDR3 region is CASSQERGLAVGDTQYF. CDR3 DNA: TGCGCCAGCAGCCAAGAACGAGGTCTAGCGGTCGGGGATACGCAGTATTTT.

In the case of this clone: One end of the junction is discordant with germline, which a read error may explain. This chain links TRBV5-4 with TRBJ2-7, with 9 bases that match TRBD2. The CDR3 runs to 12 residues. Germline values: CDR1 SGHNT, CDR2 YYREEE (reference sequence). Here the CDR3 DNA reads TGTGCCAGCAGCTTGGAAGCGGGAGGCCGCGACTTC. This translates into CASSLEAGGRDF. Using reference TRBV5-4 and TRBJ2-7 for the parts outside the CDR3, the full variable domain is ETGVTQSPTHLIKTRGQQVTLRCSSQSGHNTVSWYQQALGQGPQFIFQYYREEENGRGNFPPRFSGLQFPNYSSELNVNALELDDSALYLCASSLEAGGRDFGPGTRLTVT.